This T cell receptor beta chain is drawn from a study of cytomegalovirus exposure and HLA in healthy donors. Study at large: Unique TCRs from HLA-typed donors, around 93 million of them, were held in an early data release.

Only a few counts were recorded for this clone. The antigen remains unidentified. Germline V gene data show CDR1 as SGHKS and CDR2 as YYEKEE (reference sequence). There are 14 residues in the CDR3. V was pared by 5 bases and J by 9 bases, with 15 bases between. Each donor was healthy, and each was a bone marrow donor. The PCR used 60 Vbeta and 13 Jbeta primers. Assay: immunoSEQ multiplex PCR; the TCRdb copy retains only in-frame clones and omits some. The sample consists of 95,000 to 100,000 clones, less than 80% of them appearing once. Study results and limitations: Presence/absence analyses supposed approximately even sequencing depth among donors.

The chain is built from TRBV5-5 and TRBJ1-6; D not certain. This clonotype originated in a man aged 35 to 55 in good health and CMV-seronegative. Specimen: PBMCs. In DNA, the CDR3 is TGTGCCAGCAGTCCCCAAATCCAGGTTTCACCCCTCCACTTT. Translation: CASSPQIQVSPLHF.